The rows below give T cell receptor beta chains drawn from one sample of a study of cytomegalovirus exposure and HLA in healthy donors. Profiling relied on immunoSEQ multiplex PCR, and the TCRdb table lists in-frame clones only, not all of them. This repertoire shows 140,000 or so clones, about 89% found once; its top ten account for about 0.64%. The sample comprised PBMCs. The receptor source for this set is a young man in good health and CMV-seronegative. Each CDR3 is given with its conserved first and last residue. The D gene is left open where the match is weak. Not all rows give a size; the values are once, few, many and, for expanded clones, a class.

length,D,J,size,V,DNA,CDR3
15,-,TRBJ1-3,-,TRBV6-5,TGTGCCAGCAGTTACTCGAGGTTCTCTGGAAACACCATATATTTT,CASSYSRFSGNTIYF
15,TRBD1,TRBJ2-3,-,TRBV2,TGTGCCAGCAGGCTCGACAGGGGGTTCACAGATACGCAGTATTTT,CASRLDRGFTDTQYF
11,-,TRBJ2-1,once,TRBV7-3,TGTGCCAGCAGCTTAGGGCAGTCTCAGTTCTTC,CASSLGQSQFF
13,-,TRBJ2-1,-,TRBV9,TGTGCCAGCAGCGTAGGGGTCGGGGTGGAGCAGTTCTTC,CASSVGVGVEQFF
19,-,TRBJ1-2,-,TRBV7-6,TGTGCCAGCAGCTTAGTAGAGGAGGGTGGGGCTCTGTTTCCCTATGGCTACACCTTC,CASSLVEEGGALFPYGYTF
13,-,TRBJ1-1,-,TRBV6-5,TGTGCCAGCGGTTCTCCAGTGAACACTGAAGCTTTCTTT,CASGSPVNTEAFF
14,TRBD1,TRBJ1-2,-,TRBV29-1,TGCAGCGTTGAGGGGGGGACAGGGAACTATGGCTACACCTTC,CSVEGGTGNYGYTF
15,-,TRBJ2-1,-,TRBV21-1,TGTGCCAGCAGCAAAGCCCCCGGGGGGAAGGAGGAGCAGTTCTTC,CASSKAPGGKEEQFF
15,-,TRBJ2-1,-,TRBV6-1,TGTGCCAGCAGTGAAGTTCTGAGCTCCTACAATGAGCAGTTCTTC,CASSEVLSSYNEQFF
14,-,TRBJ2-7,once,TRBV5-5,TGTGCCAGCAGCTTGGTCAGGGGTGGTAACGAGCAGTACTTC,CASSLVRGGNEQYF
14,-,TRBJ1-2,-,TRBV7-9,TGTGCCAGCAGAGCATCGGAGTTGAACTATGGCTACACCTTC,CASRASELNYGYTF
15,TRBD1,TRBJ2-7,-,TRBV18,TGTGCCAGCTCACCATACACAGGGGACTCCTACGAGCAGTACTTC,CASSPYTGDSYEQYF
16,TRBD1,TRBJ2-7,-,TRBV9,TGTGCCAGCAGCTCCGGACCTGGGACAGGGGTCTACGAGCAGTACTTC,CASSSGPGTGVYEQYF
17,TRBD2,TRBJ2-4,once,TRBV19,TGTGCCAGTGGACTAGCGGGAGCTCGGGAGGCCAAAAACATTCAGTACTTC,CASGLAGAREAKNIQYF
16,TRBD1,TRBJ1-1,-,TRBV15,TGTGCCACCAGCAGCGGACAGGGGGCGCCGGGGACTGAAGCTTTCTTT,CATSSGQGAPGTEAFF
16,-,TRBJ2-2,-,TRBV7-9,TGTGCCAGCAGCCTTCCGGGACTGGCGAACACCGGGGAGCTGTTTTTT,CASSLPGLANTGELFF
13,TRBD1,TRBJ1-2,once,TRBV30,TGTGCCTGGAGTCCCGGACAGGGGAATGGCTACACCTTC,CAWSPGQGNGYTF
14,-,TRBJ1-3,-,TRBV5-1,TGCGCCAGCAGCTTGGTGGCAGCTGGAAACACCATATATTTT,CASSLVAAGNTIYF
14,TRBD2,TRBJ2-2,-,TRBV4-3,TGCGCCAGCAGCCCGGGACTAAACACCGGGGAGCTGTTTTTT,CASSPGLNTGELFF
13,-,TRBJ1-1,once,TRBV4-3,TGCGCCAGCAGCCTCACAGGTTCGGCTGAAGCTTTCTTT,CASSLTGSAEAFF
13,-,TRBJ1-1,-,TRBV6-1,TGTGCCAGCAGTATAACAGCGAACACTGAAGCTTTCTTT,CASSITANTEAFF
16,TRBD1,TRBJ2-1,-,TRBV4-1,TGCGCCAGCAGCCTACAGGGGATTGCCTCCTACAATGAGCAGTTCTTC,CASSLQGIASYNEQFF
15,TRBD1,TRBJ2-5,once,TRBV30,TGTGCCTGGAGTGTGGCAGGGGGCTGGTGGGAGACCCAGTACTTC,CAWSVAGGWWETQYF
14,TRBD1,TRBJ1-2,-,TRBV19,TGTGCCAGTAGGATGACAGGGGGAGCCTATGGCTACACCTTC,CASRMTGGAYGYTF
15,TRBD1,TRBJ1-5,-,TRBV2,TGTGCCAGCAGTGAATGGGACAGGGGTACATTGCCCCAGCATTTT,CASSEWDRGTLPQHF
15,-,TRBJ1-3,-,TRBV30,TGTGCCTGGAGCGGCGGGGTAGCGGGAGGAAACACCATATATTTT,CAWSGGVAGGNTIYF
14,-,TRBJ1-2,once,TRBV7-5,TGTGTCAGAAGCAGGCCAGGGGGTGGATATGGCTACACCTTC,CVRSRPGGGYGYTF
17,-,TRBJ2-2,-,TRBV6-1,TGTGCCAGCAGTGAATATTGGATAGCCGGGAACACCGGGGAGCTGTTTTTT,CASSEYWIAGNTGELFF
15,TRBD1,TRBJ2-2,-,TRBV6-5,TGTGCCAGCAGCCGCGACAGGGTGCGCACCGGGGAGCTGTTTTTT,CASSRDRVRTGELFF
14,TRBD1,TRBJ2-1,-,TRBV6-1,TGTGCCAGGGGGGAACAGGGGCGGGACAATGAGCAGTTCTTC,CARGEQGRDNEQFF
12,-,TRBJ2-1,-,TRBV27,TGTGCCACCCTAGGAGCCCTCAATGAGCAGTTCTTC,CATLGALNEQFF
13,-,TRBJ1-4,once,TRBV18,TGTGCCAGCTCACCACGACAGGTAGAAAAACTGTTTTTT,CASSPRQVEKLFF
15,TRBD2,TRBJ2-3,once,TRBV11-2,TGTGCCAGCAGCTCGATAGCGGGGAAAGGTCATACGCAGTATTTT,CASSSIAGKGHTQYF
15,-,TRBJ1-4,-,TRBV5-1,TGCGCCAGCAGCATCCAGGGTTTCTCTAATGAAAAACTGTTTTTT,CASSIQGFSNEKLFF
15,TRBD1,TRBJ1-4,-,TRBV27,TGTGCCAGCAGTGCCAACAGGGGCGGTAATGAAAAACTGTTTTTT,CASSANRGGNEKLFF
16,-,TRBJ2-1,-,TRBV25-1,TGTGCCAGCAGTGTTCGACGGGGCGGGGTACAAGGTGAGCAGTTCTTC,CASSVRRGGVQGEQFF
15,-,TRBJ1-5,-,TRBV4-1,TGCGCCAGCAGCCAAGAGTATACGGTGAATCAGCCCCAGCATTTT,CASSQEYTVNQPQHF
15,-,TRBJ2-5,-,TRBV7-8,TGTGCCAGCAGCGGACGAACAGGGATGGCTGAGACCCAGTACTTC,CASSGRTGMAETQYF
13,-,TRBJ2-3,-,TRBV7-2,TGTGCCTCCTCCCTAGCGTTTGTGGATACGCAGTATTTT,CASSLAFVDTQYF
14,-,TRBJ1-1,-,TRBV7-2,TGTGCCAGCACCTCCCCGAGTCTAAACACTGAAGCTTTCTTT,CASTSPSLNTEAFF
15,TRBD2,TRBJ2-1,-,TRBV6-9,TGTGCCAGTGGGGCCGGGACTAGCGGGAACAATGAGCAGTTCTTC,CASGAGTSGNNEQFF
17,TRBD2,TRBJ2-3,-,TRBV27,TGTGCCAGCAGTTTGACTAGCGGGGGTGGTAGCACAGATACGCAGTATTTT,CASSLTSGGGSTDTQYF
17,-,TRBJ2-5,-,TRBV7-7,TGTGCCAGCAGCCCAGAAGGTTTCGGGGTAGGGATAGAGACCCAGTACTTC,CASSPEGFGVGIETQYF